Listed below are T cell receptor beta chains from one sample, sequenced in a study of STAT3 mutations in large granular lymphocyte leukemia. The data were produced by immunoSEQ multiplex PCR, yet TCRdb's version contains in-frame clones alone and is incomplete. The data show 10,000 to 15,000 clones, 80% to 90% seen once. Material: PBMCs. The source of these receptors is a human donor with T large granular lymphocyte leukemia. Some clones in this sample may be carry-over from other donors' samples. CDR3s include the opening cysteine and the closing phenylalanine or tryptophan. The order of the fields is clone size, V gene, J gene, D gene, CDR3 DNA, CDR3 protein. The D gene is left open where the match is weak. Some rows have no size entry. The others give once, few or many, or a class for an expanded clone.

-,TRBV4-3,TRBJ2-5,-,TGCGCCAGCAGCCAAGATGTCAGCACCGGGCAGACCCAGTACTTC,CASSQDVSTGQTQYF
-,TRBV30,TRBJ1-6,-,TGTGCCTGGGAGGAGGGTCGCAATTCACCCCTCCACTTT,CAWEEGRNSPLHF
-,TRBV6-5,TRBJ2-3,TRBD2,TGTGCCAGCAGTTCCCCTAGCGGGAGGGCAGATACGCAGTATTTT,CASSSPSGRADTQYF
-,TRBV5-5,TRBJ2-1,TRBD1,TGTGCCAGCAGCCCAGGGACAGGGACGTCCTACAATGAGCAGTTCTTC,CASSPGTGTSYNEQFF
-,TRBV5-1,TRBJ1-2,-,TGCGCCAGCAGCTTGGCGGAAACGGCCGCGGTGTCGGCCTTC,CASSLAETAAVSAF
-,TRBV7-9,TRBJ1-2,-,TGTGCCAGCAGCGCAGCCGGACAGCCCGCCTTC,CASSAAGQPAF
-,TRBV4-1,TRBJ1-6,-,TGCGCCAGCAGCCCCGACAGCTCCTATAATTCACCCCTCCACTTT,CASSPDSSYNSPLHF
few,TRBV7-9,TRBJ2-7,TRBD1,TGTGCCAGCAGGGGGACAGGGCTGTACGAGCAGTACTTC,CASRGTGLYEQYF
-,TRBV7-3,TRBJ1-1,-,TGTGCCAGCAGCCTAAGTGGGGGCTTGGACACTGAAGCTTTCTTT,CASSLSGGLDTEAFF
once,TRBV5-1,TRBJ1-3,-,TGCGCCAGCAGCTTGGAAGGGTCCCACTCTGGAAACACCATATATTTT,CASSLEGSHSGNTIYF
-,TRBV2,TRBJ1-2,-,TGTGCCAGCAGGGCCATTGGGGTGGAGGGCTACACCTTC,CASRAIGVEGYTF
-,TRBV4-2,TRBJ2-6,-,TGTGCCAGCAGCCAAGATAGGACAGGGGCCAACGTCCTGACTTTC,CASSQDRTGANVLTF
-,TRBV7-2,TRBJ1-1,-,TGTGCCAGCAGCTGGTCCTGGGAGGCTTTCTTT,CASSWSWEAFF
-,TRBV28,TRBJ1-1,-,TGTGCCAGCAAGTACGGGGAGGCTGAAGCTTTCTTT,CASKYGEAEAFF
-,TRBV29-1,TRBJ2-2,-,TGCAGCGTTAGAGCCCGGGCCGGGGAGCTGTTTTTT,CSVRARAGELFF
-,TRBV15,TRBJ1-5,-,TGTGCCACCAGCGCGGACGGGGGAAGCAATCAGCCCCAGCATTTT,CATSADGGSNQPQHF
medium-sized,TRBV7-9,TRBJ2-4,-,TGTGCCAGCAGCCCCTCGGACAGCGCCAAAAACATTCAGTACTTC,CASSPSDSAKNIQYF
-,TRBV28,TRBJ1-2,TRBD1,TGTGCCAGCAGTTTGCCGCCAGGGGGCACGGGCTATGGCTACACCTTC,CASSLPPGGTGYGYTF
-,TRBV7-3,TRBJ2-5,TRBD2,TGTGCCAGCAGCCCTCTAGGGCTAGCGGCGGGGGAGACCCAGTACTTC,CASSPLGLAAGETQYF
-,TRBV19,TRBJ1-6,TRBD1,TGTGCCAGTCGGGGACAGTATAATTCACCCCTCCACTTT,CASRGQYNSPLHF
-,TRBV11-1,TRBJ1-2,TRBD1,TGTGCCAGCAGCACCCCCGGGACAGATAACTATGGCTACACCTTC,CASSTPGTDNYGYTF
-,TRBV6-5,TRBJ1-1,-,TGTGCCAGCAGTGTTCGAGGGCGGTGGACTGAAGCTTTCTTT,CASSVRGRWTEAFF
-,TRBV5-1,TRBJ1-2,-,TGCGCCAGCAGCTTGGCCCGGGGAAGGGACTATGGCTACACCTTC,CASSLARGRDYGYTF
once,TRBV6-6,TRBJ1-3,TRBD1,TGTGCCAGCACCCCGGGGACAGGGCGAAACACCATATATTTT,CASTPGTGRNTIYF
-,TRBV28,TRBJ2-3,-,TGTGCCAGCAGCTATGACAGGAGGGTTACGCAGTATTTT,CASSYDRRVTQYF
-,TRBV6-5,TRBJ1-2,TRBD1,TGTGCCAGCAGTCGCCTGAACAGGGGGAATGGCTACACCTTC,CASSRLNRGNGYTF
-,TRBV7-9,TRBJ2-5,-,TGTGCCAGCAGCTTGGGGCAGGGTTTTGAGACCCAGTACTTC,CASSLGQGFETQYF
-,TRBV5-1,TRBJ2-7,TRBD2,TGCGCCAGCAGCCCAGGGACTAGCGGGGGCGTCTCCTACGAGCAGTACTTC,CASSPGTSGGVSYEQYF
-,TRBV30,TRBJ2-7,-,TGTGCCTGGAATGGGGGCGGCTACGAGCAGTACTTC,CAWNGGGYEQYF
-,TRBV2,TRBJ1-5,TRBD1,TGTGCCAGCTGGCCCGGACAGGCCATGAATCAGCCCCAGCATTTT,CASWPGQAMNQPQHF
-,TRBV4-3,TRBJ2-3,TRBD2,TGCGCCAGCAGCCAAACCTCTAGCGGAGATACACAGTATTTT,CASSQTSSGDTQYF
-,TRBV2,TRBJ1-2,TRBD1,TGTGCCACCTTGACAGGGGACTATGGCTACACCTTC,CATLTGDYGYTF
-,TRBV27,TRBJ1-1,-,TGTGCCAGCAGTTTAGTCGGGGGGCACACTGAAGCTTTCTTT,CASSLVGGHTEAFF
-,TRBV5-4,TRBJ2-7,TRBD1,TGTGCCAGCAGCTTCTTTCAGGGGGCGGGCTACGAGCAGTACTTC,CASSFFQGAGYEQYF
few,TRBV5-1,TRBJ1-1,TRBD1,TGCGCCAGCAGCGGGACAGACCCCCCCGCTGAAGCTTTCTTT,CASSGTDPPAEAFF
-,TRBV4-2,TRBJ1-1,-,TGTGCCAGCAGCCAAGGGCCGGGGATGAACACTGAAGCTTTCTTT,CASSQGPGMNTEAFF
-,TRBV19,TRBJ2-3,-,TGTGCCAGTAGTATTGGTATAGGCGATACGCAGTATTTT,CASSIGIGDTQYF
-,TRBV4-3,TRBJ2-6,-,TGCGCCAGCAGCCAAGAAGGGGGTACCGGGGCCAACGTCCTGACTTTC,CASSQEGGTGANVLTF
-,TRBV27,TRBJ2-1,-,TGTGCCAGCAGTTTAAGGAGTGGCCAGGGCGCCCTAAATGAGCAGTTCTTC,CASSLRSGQGALNEQFF
once,TRBV11-2,TRBJ2-7,-,TGTGCCAGCAGCAAAAGTAGCGGACAACCCTACGAGCAGTACTTC,CASSKSSGQPYEQYF
-,TRBV10-3,TRBJ2-2,TRBD2,TGTGCCATCAGTGAAGGGACTAGCGGGTTCGCGAACACCGGGGAGCTGTTTTTT,CAISEGTSGFANTGELFF
-,TRBV5-1,TRBJ2-5,-,TGCGCCAGCAGTCTGGGGTCGTGGCAGCTCGGTGAGACCCAGTACTTC,CASSLGSWQLGETQYF
-,TRBV6-6,TRBJ1-6,-,TGTGCCAGCAGTTCTAGACTCTATAATTCACCCCTCCACTTT,CASSSRLYNSPLHF
-,TRBV4-3,TRBJ1-5,-,TGCGCCAGCAGCCAAGATGGGTCGCGGGGTCAGCCCCAGCATTTT,CASSQDGSRGQPQHF
-,TRBV2,TRBJ2-5,-,TGTGCCAGCAGCCCCAGAGAGACCCAGTACTTC,CASSPRETQYF
-,TRBV19,TRBJ1-5,-,TGTGCCAGTAGTGTTAACGGTGGACCCCAGCATTTT,CASSVNGGPQHF
-,TRBV7-2,TRBJ2-3,TRBD2,TGTGCCAGCAGCTTGGCGGGAGGGGGGGATACGCAGTATTTT,CASSLAGGGDTQYF
-,TRBV18,TRBJ1-1,-,TGTGCCAGCTCAACAGACCGGGAGGGCACTGAAGCTTTCTTT,CASSTDREGTEAFF
-,TRBV14,TRBJ2-7,TRBD1,TGTGCCAGCAGCACCCGGGACAGGTCCTACGAGCAGTACTTC,CASSTRDRSYEQYF
-,TRBV14,TRBJ1-2,-,TGTGCCAGCAGCCAAGACTCGGACAGCAGTTATGGCTACACCTTC,CASSQDSDSSYGYTF
-,TRBV11-3,TRBJ2-2,-,TGTGCCAGCAGCTTAGCAGGGAGCACCGGGGAGCTGTTTTTT,CASSLAGSTGELFF
once,TRBV4-2,TRBJ2-3,-,TGTGCCAGCAGCCAAGATCGGGGCGCGGCAGATACGCAGTATTTT,CASSQDRGAADTQYF
-,TRBV30,TRBJ1-3,-,TGTGCCTGTCAGCGAGGGGCCTACTCTGGAAACACCATATATTTT,CACQRGAYSGNTIYF